This T cell receptor (beta chain) was found in a study of T-cell memory formation after mild COVID-19. Overall study findings and caveats: Later expanders leaned toward CD4+, whereas clones contracting from day 15 to 85 were balanced CD4/CD8.

A note on this clonotype: Its antigen is as yet unknown.

The CDR3 is 15 amino acids. V lost 3 bases and J lost 3; bases outside the gene matches: 9. The germline gives CDR1 SGHDT, CDR2 YYEEEE. TCRdb re-analysed the 5' RACE reads in MiXCR, keeping a single row per CDR3 protein. The sample holds around 300,000 distinct CDR3 sequences, 10% to 15% seen once. The specimen sequenced was PBMCs or a T cell subset sorted from them (not recorded which). V and J are TRBV5-6 and TRBJ2-7; TRBD1 matches at 7 bases. The clonotype was recovered from a man in his late teens or twenties who had mild COVID-19 (a few samples of this study predate the infection). Cell type and time point are not known. In DNA, the CDR3 is TGTGCCAGCAGCTCAACCCGGGACAGTAACTACGAGCAGTACTTC. It codes for CASSSTRDSNYEQYF. Complete variable domain (other parts from reference TRBV5-6 and TRBJ2-7): DAGVTQSPTHLIKTRGQQVTLRCSPKSGHDTVSWYQQALGQGPQFIFQYYEEEERQRGNFPDRFSGHQFPNYSSELNVNALLLGDSALYLCASSSTRDSNYEQYFGPGTRLTVT.